The 17 T cell receptor beta chains presented below share a single source sample, sequenced in a study of blood T cell repertoires in COVID-19. Sequencing used immunoSEQ multiplex PCR; TCRdb keeps in-frame clones, though not all of them. The sample includes around 100,000 clones, approximately 81% of them seen just once. Material for sequencing was peripheral blood. Receptors were obtained from a middle-aged man with acute or convalescent COVID-19.

The chain links TRBV6-6 to TRBJ2-7; 8 bases line up with TRBD2. The CDR3 runs to 15 residues. J gave up 2 bases and V 6 bases, and 9 bases lay outside the gene matches. Germline lookup yields CDR1 MNHNY and CDR2 SVGAGI (reference sequence). The CDR3 loop reads CASRETSGYTYEQYF. CDR3 DNA sequence: TGTGCCAGCAGAGAAACTAGCGGTTATACCTACGAGCAGTACTTC.

The chain recombines TRBV11-1 with TRBJ2-3, with D hard to call. There are 15 residues in the CDR3. Per germline, CDR1 SGHAT and CDR2 FQDESV (reference sequence). V lost 1 base and J lost 0, with 8 bases in between. In nucleotides, the CDR3 is TGTGCCAGCAGCTTAGTCGGCGGAAGCACAGATACGCAGTATTTT. This translates into CASSLVGGSTDTQYF.

The V and J genes are TRBV28 and TRBJ2-7; TRBD2 is a possible D gene (5 bases). Germline V gene sequence: CDR1 MDHEN, CDR2 SYDVKM. V was cut by 5 bases and J by 0 bases, with 14 bases left in between. This CDR3 comprises 15 residues. The chain's CDR3 is CASSLGAGRSYEQYF. In DNA, the CDR3 is TGTGCCAGCAGTCTGGGCGCGGGTCGCTCCTACGAGCAGTACTTC.

This sequence joins TRBV2 and TRBJ2-7, with 9 bases aligning to TRBD2. Per the germline V gene, CDR1 is SNHLY and CDR2 is FYNNEI. Germline trimming cut 2 bases from V and 4 bases from J; bases unmatched to any gene: 9. The CDR3 has 16 amino acids. The CDR3: CASSENAAGGPYEQYF. CDR3 nucleotides: TGTGCCAGCAGTGAAAATGCGGCGGGAGGGCCTTACGAGCAGTACTTC.

The genes are TRBV10-3 and TRBJ2-7, with 10 bases fitting TRBD1. The CDR3 length is 13 residues. The germline V gene encodes CDR1 ENHRY and CDR2 SYGVKD. V trimming: 10 bases; J trimming: 7 bases; junction bases outside the gene matches: 10. The CDR3: CANSGTGAGEQYF. CDR3 DNA: TGTGCCAACTCCGGGACAGGGGCGGGGGAGCAGTACTTC.

The rearrangement links TRBV10-1 to TRBJ2-3, with 11 bases that match TRBD2. Germline V gives CDR1 WNHNN, CDR2 SYGVQD (reference sequence). V was pared by 5 bases and J by 7 bases, with 5 bases of the junction left unmatched. CDR3 length equals 14 residues. In DNA, the CDR3 is TGCGCCAGCAGTTCTAGCGGGAGGCGGAATACGCAGTATTTT. This gives the protein CASSSSGRRNTQYF.

The gene calls are TRBV19 and TRBJ1-5; D is perhaps TRBD1 (5 bases). With 1 base removed from V and 9 bases from J, the gap between germline ends came to 7 bases. Germline V gives CDR1 LNHDA, CDR2 SQIVND (reference sequence). CDR3 length equals 12 residues. CDR3 region: CASSIVQGPQHF. Here the CDR3 DNA reads TGTGCCAGTAGTATAGTGCAGGGGCCCCAGCATTTT.

CDR3 sequence: CASSPRLGRRQPQHF. CDR3 nucleotide sequence: TGTGCCAGTAGTCCTAGATTGGGGAGGAGGCAGCCCCAGCATTTT. The chain couples TRBV19 to TRBJ1-5; no firm D call. The CDR3 covers 15 residues. The V end was cut by 5 bases, the J end by 7 bases, with 18 bases between. Germline loops: CDR1 LNHDA, CDR2 SQIVND (reference sequence).

The gene calls are TRBV28 and TRBJ1-6, with 7 bases aligning to TRBD1. V lost 7 bases, J lost 6 bases, and 6 bases stayed unmatched. CDR1 is MDHEN, CDR2 SYDVKM, per germline. The CDR3 sequence is 14 residues long. The CDR3 nucleotides read TGTGCCAGCACCCCGGGACAGTCTAATTCACCCCTCCACTTT. Protein: CASTPGQSNSPLHF.

The rearrangement uses TRBV7-6 and TRBJ2-1; D is perhaps TRBD2 (6 bases). V shed 2 bases and J shed 4 bases, with 15 bases lying between them. Germline loops: CDR1 SGHVS, CDR2 FNYEAQ. This CDR3 is 16 amino acids long. The CDR3: CASSLILAGLYNEQFF. CDR3 in DNA: TGTGCCAGCAGCTTAATCCTCGCGGGATTATACAATGAGCAGTTCTTC. Based on the CDR3 plus reference TRBV7-6 and TRBJ2-1, the full variable domain is GAGVSQSPRYKVTKRGQDVALRCDPISGHVSLYWYRQALGQGPEFLTYFNYEAQQDKSGLPNDRFSAERPEGSISTLTIQRTEQRDSAMYRCASSLILAGLYNEQFFGPGTRLTVL.

In this sample, this clone turned up once. The rearrangement joins TRBV27 to TRBJ2-7; TRBD2 agrees at 7 bases. With 8 bases clipped from V and 4 bases from J, the junction kept 11 bases outside the gene matches. Germline assignment: CDR1 MNHEY and CDR2 SMNVEV (reference sequence). The CDR3 contains 14 residues. CDR3 sequence: CASQGLYEGYEQYF. DNA for the CDR3: TGTGCCAGCCAGGGACTATACGAGGGGTACGAGCAGTACTTC.

This clone has only a few counts. This CDR3 reads CASSQGHPGTGWYAGELFF. CDR3 nucleotides: TGCGCCAGCAGCCAAGGTCACCCAGGAACAGGCTGGTACGCCGGGGAGCTGTTTTTT. The chain couples TRBV4-3 to TRBJ2-2; TRBD1 is a possible D gene (5 bases). The CDR3 length is 19 residues. CDR1 is LGHNA, CDR2 YSLEER, per germline. V was cut by 1 base and J by 6 bases, with 24 bases left in between.

By its share, this clone is medium-sized (0.01 to 0.1%). The chain couples TRBV7-9 to TRBJ2-3; 11 bases align to TRBD1. The trim removed 0 bases at V and 4 bases at J, leaving 6 bases unmatched. Looked up from germline, CDR1 is SEHNR and CDR2 is FQNEAQ (reference sequence). CDR3 length equals 17 residues. This chain's CDR3 is CASSLAQDRGQADTQYF. In DNA form, the CDR3 reads TGTGCCAGCAGCTTAGCTCAGGACAGGGGGCAAGCAGATACGCAGTATTTT.

CDR3 in amino acids: CATSRDTGVGNEKLFF. CDR3 DNA: TGTGCCACCAGCAGAGATACCGGGGTGGGTAATGAAAAACTGTTTTTT. J is TRBJ1-4 and V is TRBV15; no definite D call. The V end lost 0 bases, the J end lost 4 bases, and 12 bases lay between the germline ends. In germline, CDR1 is LNHNV, CDR2 YYDKDF (reference sequence). The CDR3 sequence is 16 residues long.

This clone was found a few times. The CDR3 sequence: CASCNSGGQGEQYF. DNA of the CDR3: TGTGCCAGCTGCAACAGCGGGGGGCAAGGCGAGCAGTACTTC. The rearrangement uses TRBV27 and TRBJ2-7; the match to TRBD2 covers 9 bases. Unmatched junction bases numbered 11, after V lost 8 bases and J lost 6 bases. The CDR3 is made up of 14 amino acids. The germline V gene encodes CDR1 MNHEY and CDR2 SMNVEV (reference sequence).

The V and J genes are TRBV18 and TRBJ2-5, with TRBD1 identical over 7 bases. Unmatched junction bases numbered 2, after V lost 3 bases and J lost 1 base. The CDR3 runs to 14 residues. The V gene's germline CDR1 is KGHSH and CDR2 LQKENI. The CDR3 sequence: CASSPWDSQETQYF. The CDR3 bases are TGTGCCAGCTCACCCTGGGACAGCCAAGAGACCCAGTACTTC. Filled out from reference TRBV18 and TRBJ2-5, the complete variable domain reads NAGVMQNPRHLVRRRGQEARLRCSPMKGHSHVYWYRQLPEEGLKFMVYLQKENIIDESGMPKERFSAEFPKEGPSILRIQQVVRGDSAAYFCASSPWDSQETQYFGPGTRLLVL.

The chain combines TRBV18 with TRBJ1-1, with 7 bases that match TRBD1. The CDR3 contains 14 residues. The trim removed 1 base at V and 5 bases at J, leaving 4 bases unmatched. Germline CDR1 reads KGHSH; CDR2 reads LQKENI. The CDR3 sequence is CASSPRDRWTEAFF. CDR3 bases: TGTGCCAGCTCACCACGGGACAGATGGACTGAAGCTTTCTTT.